The TCR beta chain under discussion was sequenced for a study of T cell changes during pregnancy in multiple sclerosis. Only in-frame clones appear in the TCRdb table, and some are missing; sequencing was by immunoSEQ multiplex PCR. The data show about 40,000 clones, with roughly nine tenths seen just once and roughly 1.2% held by the top ten. The source was CD4+ T cells from peripheral blood mononuclear cells, collected after pregnancy. This TCR came from a female donor with multiple sclerosis, enrolled in a pregnancy study.

The CDR3 loop reads CSANLAGGPSEQYF. In DNA, the CDR3 is TGCAGCGCGAACTTAGCGGGAGGGCCAAGCGAGCAGTACTTC. This rearrangement joins TRBV29-1 to TRBJ2-7; the match to TRBD2 covers 11 bases. The CDR3 spans 14 residues. Germline V CDR1 and CDR2: SQVTM, ANQGSEA. Unmatched junction bases numbered 11, after V lost 7 bases and J lost 6 bases.